The clone carrying this TCR beta chain was observed a single time. With a far larger clone one base away, a read error is the likely cause. This entry is derived from a study of shared clonotypes between healthy human individuals. This CDR3 has 15 amino acids. Germline CDR1 SGHAT, CDR2 FQNNGV. V dropped 1 base and J dropped 6; count of bases not matched to a gene: 5. Caucasian adults residing in Nashville, Tennessee made up all the donors. Measured with immunoSEQ multiplex PCR; TCRdb has only the in-frame clones, and not every one. The table includes some 490,000 clones, 81% detected once. Specimen: PBMCs. The rearrangement uses TRBV11-2 and TRBJ2-7, with TRBD2 identical over 11 bases. This clonotype originated in a middle-aged woman in good health. Some clones in this sample may be carry-over from other donors' samples. The CDR3 region has the DNA TGTGCCAGCAGCTTAGCCCGGACTAGCGGGTGCGAGCAGTACTTC. The encoded protein is CASSLARTSGCEQYF. Combining the CDR3 with reference TRBV11-2 and TRBJ2-7 gives the whole variable domain EAGVAQSPRYKIIEKRQSVAFWCNPISGHATLYWYQQILGQGPKLLIQFQNNGVVDDSQLPKDRFSAERLKGVDSTLKIQPAKLEDSAVYLCASSLARTSGCEQYFGPGTRLTVT.